This T cell receptor beta chain was profiled in a study of blood T cell repertoires in COVID-19. The CDR3 covers 16 residues. The germline CDR1 and CDR2 sequences are SGHRS and YFSETQ. Between the trimmed V and J ends, which lost 4 bases and 2 bases, there was a span of 19 bases. Sequenced by immunoSEQ multiplex PCR; TCRdb stores in-frame clones only, minus some. This sample has roughly 150,000 clones, with roughly 85% found just once. The chain recombines TRBV5-1 with TRBJ2-7, with D possibly TRBD2 on 5 matching bases. Sequenced sample: peripheral blood. The sequence derives from a human donor in a cohort sampled during active COVID-19. CDR3 DNA sequence: TGCGCCAGCAGCCTGGAGAACGGGGTTCTACCCTACGAGCAGTACTTC. Protein sequence: CASSLENGVLPYEQYF.